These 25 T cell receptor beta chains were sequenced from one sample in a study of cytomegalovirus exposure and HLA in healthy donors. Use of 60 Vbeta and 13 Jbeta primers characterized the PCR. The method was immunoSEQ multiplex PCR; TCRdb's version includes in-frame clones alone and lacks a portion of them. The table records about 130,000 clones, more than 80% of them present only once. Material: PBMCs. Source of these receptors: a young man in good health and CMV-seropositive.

This chain's CDR3 is CASSSTSRVNGNTGELFF. DNA for the CDR3: TGTGCCAGCAGCTCTACCTCCAGGGTTAATGGAAACACCGGGGAGCTGTTTTTT. This sequence joins TRBV7-3 and TRBJ2-2; possibly TRBD1 for D (5 bases). The CDR3 sequence is 18 residues long. Germline V gene lookup returns CDR1 SGHTA and CDR2 FQGTGA. Trimming cost V 4 bases and J 2 bases, with 20 bases left between them.

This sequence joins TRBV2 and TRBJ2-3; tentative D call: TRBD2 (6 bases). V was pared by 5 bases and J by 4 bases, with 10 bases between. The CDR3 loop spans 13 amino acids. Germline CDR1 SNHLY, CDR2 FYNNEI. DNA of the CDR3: TGTGCCAGCAGTTTCCGGAGGGCAGATACGCAGTATTTT. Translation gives CASSFRRADTQYF. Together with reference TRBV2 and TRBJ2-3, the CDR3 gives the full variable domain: EPEVTQTPSHQVTQMGQEVILRCVPISNHLYFYWYRQILGQKVEFLVSFYNNEISEKSEIFDDQFSVERPDGSNFTLKIRSTKLEDSAMYFCASSFRRADTQYFGPGTRLTVL.

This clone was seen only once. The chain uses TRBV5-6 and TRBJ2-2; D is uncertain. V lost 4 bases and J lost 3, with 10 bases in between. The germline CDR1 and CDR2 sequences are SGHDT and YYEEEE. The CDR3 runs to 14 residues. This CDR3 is CASSGVTDTGELFF. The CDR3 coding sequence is TGTGCCAGCAGCGGTGTTACGGACACCGGGGAGCTGTTTTTT.

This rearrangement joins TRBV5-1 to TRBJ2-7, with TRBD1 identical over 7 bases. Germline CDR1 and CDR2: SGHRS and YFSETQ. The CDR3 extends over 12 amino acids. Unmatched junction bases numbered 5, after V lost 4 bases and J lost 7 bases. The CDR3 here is CASSIDRVEQYF. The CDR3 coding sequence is TGCGCCAGCAGCATAGACAGGGTTGAGCAGTACTTC.

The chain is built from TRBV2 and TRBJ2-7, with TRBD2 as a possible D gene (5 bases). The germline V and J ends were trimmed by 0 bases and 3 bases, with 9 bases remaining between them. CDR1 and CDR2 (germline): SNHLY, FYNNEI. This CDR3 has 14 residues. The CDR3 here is CASSEAGRIYEQYF. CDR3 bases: TGTGCCAGCAGTGAAGCGGGGAGAATCTACGAGCAGTACTTC.

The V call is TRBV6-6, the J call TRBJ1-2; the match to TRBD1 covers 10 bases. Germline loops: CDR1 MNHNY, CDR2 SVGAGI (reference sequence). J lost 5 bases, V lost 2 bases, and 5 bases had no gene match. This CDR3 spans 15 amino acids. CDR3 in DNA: TGTGCCAGCAGTTACATAGGGACAGGGGCATATGGCTACACCTTC. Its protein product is CASSYIGTGAYGYTF.

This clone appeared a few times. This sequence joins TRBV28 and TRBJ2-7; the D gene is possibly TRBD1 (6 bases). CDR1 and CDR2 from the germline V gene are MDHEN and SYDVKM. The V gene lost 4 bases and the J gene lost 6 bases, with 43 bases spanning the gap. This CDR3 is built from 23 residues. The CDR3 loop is CASSSGRRGPTKRVRKFGLEQYF. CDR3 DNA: TGTGCCAGCAGTTCTGGGCGCAGGGGCCCAACAAAACGGGTACGAAAATTCGGACTCGAGCAGTACTTC.

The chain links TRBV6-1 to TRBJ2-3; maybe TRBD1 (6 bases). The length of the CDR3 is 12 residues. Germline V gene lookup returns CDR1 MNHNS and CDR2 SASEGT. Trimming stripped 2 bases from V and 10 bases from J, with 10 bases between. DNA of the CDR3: TGTGCCAGCAGTGAATGGGGGCGGGCGCAGTATTTT. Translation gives CASSEWGRAQYF.

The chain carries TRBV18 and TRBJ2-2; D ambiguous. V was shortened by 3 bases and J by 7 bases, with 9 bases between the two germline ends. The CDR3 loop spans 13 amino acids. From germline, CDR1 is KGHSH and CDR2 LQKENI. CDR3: CASSPAAVGELFF. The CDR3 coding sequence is TGTGCCAGCTCACCGGCCGCGGTCGGGGAGCTGTTTTTT.

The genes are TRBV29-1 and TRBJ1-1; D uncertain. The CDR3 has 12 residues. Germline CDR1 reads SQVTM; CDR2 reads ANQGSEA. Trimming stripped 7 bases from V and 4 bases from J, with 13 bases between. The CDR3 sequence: CSAQADFTEAFF. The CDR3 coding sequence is TGCAGCGCTCAGGCAGATTTCACTGAAGCTTTCTTT.

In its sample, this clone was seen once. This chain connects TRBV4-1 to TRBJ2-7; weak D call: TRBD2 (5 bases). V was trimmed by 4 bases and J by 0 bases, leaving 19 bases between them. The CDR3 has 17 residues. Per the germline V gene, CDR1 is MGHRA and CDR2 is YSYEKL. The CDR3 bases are TGCGCCAGCAGCCCCCAGATCTCGAGCGGAAGCTCCTACGAGCAGTACTTC. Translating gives CASSPQISSGSSYEQYF.

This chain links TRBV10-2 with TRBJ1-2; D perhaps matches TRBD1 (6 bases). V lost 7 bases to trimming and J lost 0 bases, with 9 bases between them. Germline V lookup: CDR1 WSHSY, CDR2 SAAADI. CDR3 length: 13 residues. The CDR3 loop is CASTWTANYGYTF. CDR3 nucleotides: TGCGCCAGCACATGGACAGCTAACTATGGCTACACCTTC.

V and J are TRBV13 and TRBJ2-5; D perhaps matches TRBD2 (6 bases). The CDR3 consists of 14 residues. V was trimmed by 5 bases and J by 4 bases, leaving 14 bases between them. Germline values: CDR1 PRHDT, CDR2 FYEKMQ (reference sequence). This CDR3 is CASSLGLPSETQYF. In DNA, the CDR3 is TGTGCCAGCAGCCTGGGACTGCCATCAGAGACCCAGTACTTC.

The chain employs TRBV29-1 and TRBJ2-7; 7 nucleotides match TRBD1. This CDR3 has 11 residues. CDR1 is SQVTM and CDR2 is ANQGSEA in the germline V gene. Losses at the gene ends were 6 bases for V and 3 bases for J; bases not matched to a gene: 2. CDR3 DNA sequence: TGCAGCGTCGGGACAGACTACGAGCAGTACTTC. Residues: CSVGTDYEQYF.

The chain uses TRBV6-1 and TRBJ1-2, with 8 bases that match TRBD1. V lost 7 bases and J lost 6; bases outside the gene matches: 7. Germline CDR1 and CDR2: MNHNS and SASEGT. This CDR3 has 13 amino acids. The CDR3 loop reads CASTPRQGHGYTF. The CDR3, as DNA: TGTGCCAGCACTCCGAGACAGGGGCATGGCTACACCTTC.

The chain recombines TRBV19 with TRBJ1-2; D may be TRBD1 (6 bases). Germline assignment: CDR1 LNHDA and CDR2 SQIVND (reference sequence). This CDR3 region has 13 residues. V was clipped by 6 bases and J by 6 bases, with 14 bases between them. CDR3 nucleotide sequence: TGTGCCAGTAGAAACGGGACACGGCATGGCTACACCTTC. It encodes CASRNGTRHGYTF.

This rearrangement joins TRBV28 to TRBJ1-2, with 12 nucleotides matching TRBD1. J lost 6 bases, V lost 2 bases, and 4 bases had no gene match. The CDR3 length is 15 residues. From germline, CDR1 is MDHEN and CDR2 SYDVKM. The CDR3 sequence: CASSLGTGGFDGYTF. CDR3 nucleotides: TGTGCCAGCAGTTTAGGGACAGGGGGCTTCGATGGCTACACCTTC.

The CDR3 DNA sequence: TGTGCCTCTAAGGAGGAGGAGCAGTACTTC. This encodes CASKEEEQYF. The chain couples TRBV25-1 to TRBJ2-7; possible D gene TRBD2, 5 bases. The CDR3 has 10 residues. Germline CDR1 and CDR2: MGHDK and SYGVNS. V gave up 11 bases and J gave up 7 bases, with 12 bases separating them.

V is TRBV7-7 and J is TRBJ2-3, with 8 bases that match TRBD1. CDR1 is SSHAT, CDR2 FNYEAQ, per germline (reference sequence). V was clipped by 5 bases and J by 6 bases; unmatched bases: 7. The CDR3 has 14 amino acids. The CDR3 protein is CASSQGTGSDTQYF. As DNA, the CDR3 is TGTGCCAGCAGCCAAGGGACAGGATCCGATACGCAGTATTTT.

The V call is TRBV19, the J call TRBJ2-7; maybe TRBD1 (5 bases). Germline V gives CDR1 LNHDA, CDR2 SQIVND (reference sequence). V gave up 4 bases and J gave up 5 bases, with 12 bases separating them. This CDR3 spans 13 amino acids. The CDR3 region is CASSREQADEQYF. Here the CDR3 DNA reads TGTGCCAGTAGTAGGGAACAGGCTGACGAGCAGTACTTC.

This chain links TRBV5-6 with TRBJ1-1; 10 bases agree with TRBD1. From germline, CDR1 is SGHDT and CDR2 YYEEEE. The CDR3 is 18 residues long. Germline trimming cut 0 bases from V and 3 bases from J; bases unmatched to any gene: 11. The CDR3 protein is CASSLVSGGQGEYTEAFF. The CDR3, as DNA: TGTGCCAGCAGCTTGGTGTCGGGCGGACAGGGGGAGTACACTGAAGCTTTCTTT.

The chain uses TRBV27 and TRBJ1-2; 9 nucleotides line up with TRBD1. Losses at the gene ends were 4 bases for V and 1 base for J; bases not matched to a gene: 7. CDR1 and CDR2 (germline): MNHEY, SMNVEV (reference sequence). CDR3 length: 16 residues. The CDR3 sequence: CASSSRDRAVNYGYTF. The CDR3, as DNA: TGTGCCAGCAGTTCCCGGGACAGGGCCGTTAACTATGGCTACACCTTC.

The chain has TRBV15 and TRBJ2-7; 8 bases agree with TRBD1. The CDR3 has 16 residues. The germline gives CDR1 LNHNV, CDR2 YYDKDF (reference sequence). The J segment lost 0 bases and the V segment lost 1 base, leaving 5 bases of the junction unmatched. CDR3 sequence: CATSRGADRASYEQYF. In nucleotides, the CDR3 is TGTGCCACCAGCAGAGGGGCGGACAGGGCCTCCTACGAGCAGTACTTC.

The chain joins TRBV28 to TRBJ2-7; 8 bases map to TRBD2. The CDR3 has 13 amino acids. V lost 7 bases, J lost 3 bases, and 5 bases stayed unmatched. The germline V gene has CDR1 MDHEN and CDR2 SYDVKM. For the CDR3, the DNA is TGTGCCAGCAACCGGGGGGGCGACTACGAGCAGTACTTC. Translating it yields CASNRGGDYEQYF.

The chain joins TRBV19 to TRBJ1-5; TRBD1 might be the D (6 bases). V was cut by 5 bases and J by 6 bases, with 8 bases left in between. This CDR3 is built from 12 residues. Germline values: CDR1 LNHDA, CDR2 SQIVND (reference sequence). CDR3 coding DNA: TGTGCCAGTAGTCTGGGGGCTCAGCCCCAGCATTTT. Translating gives CASSLGAQPQHF.